These 20 T cell receptor beta chains were sequenced from one sample in a study of OX40 agonist ivuxolimab in advanced cancers. Assay: immunoSEQ multiplex PCR; the TCRdb copy retains only in-frame clones and omits some. The sample shows tens of thousands of clones, about 87% of them seen only once. Sequences were derived from CD4+ or CD8+ T cells sorted from blood, sampled in a trial of the OX40 agonist ivuxolimab. These receptor sequences come from an adult with an advanced solid tumor such as melanoma, head and neck, liver or kidney cancer.

This chain connects TRBV9 to TRBJ1-1; D possibly corresponds to TRBD1 (6 bases). CDR1 and CDR2 (germline): SGDLS, YYNGEE. This CDR3 is 18 amino acids long. V was pared by 0 bases and J by 1 base, with 19 bases between. CDR3 region: CASSVDGGAKTPNTEAFF. The CDR3 region has the DNA TGTGCCAGCAGCGTAGATGGGGGGGCAAAGACGCCGAACACTGAAGCTTTCTTT. The full variable domain, rest sourced from reference TRBV9 and TRBJ1-1, is DSGVTQTPKHLITATGQRVTLRCSPRSGDLSVYWYQQSLDQGLQFLIQYYNGEERAKGNILERFSAQQFPDLHSELNLSSLELGDSALYFCASSVDGGAKTPNTEAFFGQGTRLTVV.

The V and J genes are TRBV30 and TRBJ1-1; 8 bases map to TRBD1. The trim removed 0 bases at V and 9 bases at J, leaving 3 bases unmatched. The CDR3 extends over 12 amino acids. The germline gives CDR1 GTSNPN, CDR2 SVGIG (reference sequence). The CDR3 reads CAWSVGDRQAFF. The CDR3 nucleotides read TGTGCCTGGAGTGTTGGGGACAGGCAAGCTTTCTTT.

The V and J genes are TRBV19 and TRBJ2-5; D possibly corresponds to TRBD2 (5 bases). V lost 6 bases to trimming and J lost 2 bases, with 10 bases between them. Germline V gives CDR1 LNHDA, CDR2 SQIVND (reference sequence). This CDR3 contains 13 residues. The CDR3 DNA is TGTGCCAGTAGGGTTACGGGGCAAGAGACCCAGTACTTC. Its translation: CASRVTGQETQYF.

The V gene is TRBV10-1, the J gene TRBJ2-2, with 10 bases that match TRBD2. Germline lookup yields CDR1 WNHNN and CDR2 SYGVQD (reference sequence). The V gene end was trimmed by 6 bases and the J gene end by 4 bases; junction bases not matched to a gene: 5. There are 15 residues in the CDR3. DNA for the CDR3: TGCGCCAGCAGCCGGACTAGCGGTCTCACCGGGGAGCTGTTTTTT. Encoded protein: CASSRTSGLTGELFF.

This clone has just a few counts. The CDR3 DNA reads as TGTGCCATCAGTGAGGTGGGGGATGACTATGGCTACACCTTC. Its translation: CAISEVGDDYGYTF. The chain joins TRBV10-3 to TRBJ1-2; D may be TRBD1 (5 bases). Trimming cost V 2 bases and J 3 bases, with 10 bases left between them. This CDR3 contains 14 residues. The germline V gene encodes CDR1 ENHRY and CDR2 SYGVKD.

V is TRBV28 and J is TRBJ2-5, with TRBD1 identical over 10 bases. This CDR3 is built from 15 residues. V was pared by 7 bases and J by 4 bases, with 9 bases of the junction left unmatched. Germline loops: CDR1 MDHEN, CDR2 SYDVKM. The CDR3 loop reads CASTGGTGARETQYF. The CDR3 bases are TGTGCCAGCACGGGTGGGACAGGGGCGCGAGAGACCCAGTACTTC.

For the CDR3, the DNA is TGTGCCACCAGCAGGGGGACTAGCGGGAGTGGGGACACAGATACGCAGTATTTT. Translation: CATSRGTSGSGDTDTQYF. The chain is built from TRBV15 and TRBJ2-3; TRBD2 agrees at 14 bases. After removal of 3 bases from V and 2 bases from J, the junction contained 7 bases not matched to a gene. CDR1 LNHNV and CDR2 YYDKDF come from the germline V gene (reference sequence). The CDR3 runs to 18 residues.

The chain links TRBV7-8 to TRBJ1-1, with TRBD1 matching 8 bases. The junction had 4 bases not matched to a gene; V was cut back by 3 bases and J by 7 bases. The germline gives CDR1 SGHVS, CDR2 FQNEAQ. The CDR3 covers 13 residues. CDR3 sequence: CASSFTGGGEAFF. The CDR3 region has the DNA TGTGCCAGCAGCTTTACAGGGGGAGGTGAAGCTTTCTTT.

This clone came up once. The chain has TRBV5-1 and TRBJ2-7, with D possibly TRBD2 on 5 matching bases. Between the trimmed V and J ends, which lost 2 bases and 2 bases, there was a span of 11 bases. The CDR3 is 14 residues long. CDR1 and CDR2 from the germline V gene are SGHRS and YFSETQ. The CDR3 sequence is CASSLSGPPYEQYF. The CDR3 nucleotides are TGCGCCAGCAGCTTAAGCGGCCCACCCTACGAGCAGTACTTC.

V and J are TRBV19 and TRBJ1-3; D unresolved. The germline V gene encodes CDR1 LNHDA and CDR2 SQIVND (reference sequence). Trimming took 3 bases from V and 1 from J, leaving 7 bases between them. The CDR3 has 14 amino acids. CDR3 in amino acids: CASSMPGSGNTIYF. CDR3 DNA: TGTGCCAGTAGTATGCCCGGATCTGGAAACACCATATATTTT.

This chain links TRBV7-5 with TRBJ1-5; the table calls TRBD1, which could not be checked here. TRBV7-5 is a pseudogene. CDR3 size: 16 residues. The CDR3 reads CARSLVGGQGAQPQHF. CDR3 bases: TGTGCCAGAAGCTTAGTAGGGGGACAGGGGGCTCAGCCCCAGCATTTT.

The table lists this clone with a count of one. The chain is built from TRBV7-2 and TRBJ1-1, with D maybe TRBD1 (6 bases). Trimming took 5 bases from V and 1 from J, leaving 11 bases between them. The germline gives CDR1 SGHTA, CDR2 FQGNSA. This CDR3 spans 14 amino acids. The CDR3 reads CASSHRDRNTEAFF. DNA of the CDR3: TGTGCCAGCAGCCACAGGGATCGGAACACTGAAGCTTTCTTT.

The chain links TRBV18 to TRBJ1-1, with unresolved D. V shed 2 bases and J shed 1 base, with 8 bases lying between them. CDR1 is KGHSH, CDR2 LQKENI, per germline. This CDR3 is 14 amino acids long. The CDR3 DNA reads as TGTGCCAGCTCACCAGGGAGCCCGAACACTGAAGCTTTCTTT. Amino acids: CASSPGSPNTEAFF.

The J gene is TRBJ2-1, the V gene TRBV19, with 8 bases lining up with TRBD2. The V segment lost 3 bases and the J segment 7 bases; nucleotides outside the gene matches: 29. CDR1 LNHDA and CDR2 SQIVND come from the germline V gene (reference sequence). The CDR3 consists of 22 residues. The CDR3 is CASSILSPWIAGTTRPGNEQFF. The CDR3 nucleotides read TGTGCCAGTAGTATTCTCAGCCCGTGGATAGCGGGGACAACTCGGCCGGGGAATGAGCAGTTCTTC.

The J gene is TRBJ2-6, the V gene TRBV10-3; TRBD2 aligns across 10 bases. The CDR3 is 18 amino acids. V dropped 0 bases and J dropped 4; count of bases not matched to a gene: 6. Germline CDR1 ENHRY, CDR2 SYGVKD. For the CDR3, the DNA is TGTGCCATCAGTGAGTCTAGCGGGGGGACTCTGGGGGCCAACGTCCTGACTTTC. Its protein is CAISESSGGTLGANVLTF.

This clone was seen only once. The chain is built from TRBV29-1 and TRBJ2-3, with 9 bases lining up with TRBD1. Germline V CDR1 and CDR2: SQVTM, ANQGSEA. This CDR3 contains 14 residues. Germline trimming cut 8 bases from V and 3 bases from J; bases unmatched to any gene: 9. The CDR3 DNA sequence: TGCAGCACCCGACAGGGGGATTCGACAGATACGCAGTATTTT. This translates into CSTRQGDSTDTQYF.

The genes are TRBV6-1 and TRBJ1-1, with D hard to call. The germline V and J ends were trimmed by 3 bases and 11 bases, with 19 bases remaining between them. The CDR3 contains 14 residues. CDR1 and CDR2 from the germline V gene are MNHNS and SASEGT. The CDR3 sequence is CASSDRQQNLGAFF. The CDR3 nucleotides are TGTGCCAGCAGTGACAGACAACAGAACCTCGGGGCTTTCTTT.

This chain uses TRBV27 with TRBJ2-2; D is undetermined. Germline CDR1 is MNHEY and CDR2 is SMNVEV (reference sequence). Deletions cut 3 bases from V and 5 bases from J, with 13 bases between. CDR3 length equals 15 residues. The CDR3 protein is CASSFSIGLTGELFF. The CDR3 bases are TGTGCCAGCAGTTTTTCGATCGGCTTAACCGGGGAGCTGTTTTTT.

V gene TRBV10-3 combines with J gene TRBJ2-7; the match to TRBD2 covers 11 bases. Germline V lookup: CDR1 ENHRY, CDR2 SYGVKD. The CDR3 is 15 amino acids. The V gene end was trimmed by 6 bases and the J gene end by 0 bases; junction bases not matched to a gene: 4. For the CDR3, the DNA is TGTGCCATCAGATGGGGACTAGCGGACTCCTACGAGCAGTACTTC. Residues: CAIRWGLADSYEQYF.

The J gene is TRBJ2-3, the V gene TRBV5-1; D not resolved. CDR1 and CDR2 from the germline V gene are SGHRS and YFSETQ. This CDR3 has 14 residues. Trimming removed 6 bases from V and 2 bases from J, with 13 bases in between. The CDR3 protein is CASKARTHTDTQYF. In nucleotides, the CDR3 is TGCGCCAGCAAAGCACGTACTCACACAGATACGCAGTATTTT.